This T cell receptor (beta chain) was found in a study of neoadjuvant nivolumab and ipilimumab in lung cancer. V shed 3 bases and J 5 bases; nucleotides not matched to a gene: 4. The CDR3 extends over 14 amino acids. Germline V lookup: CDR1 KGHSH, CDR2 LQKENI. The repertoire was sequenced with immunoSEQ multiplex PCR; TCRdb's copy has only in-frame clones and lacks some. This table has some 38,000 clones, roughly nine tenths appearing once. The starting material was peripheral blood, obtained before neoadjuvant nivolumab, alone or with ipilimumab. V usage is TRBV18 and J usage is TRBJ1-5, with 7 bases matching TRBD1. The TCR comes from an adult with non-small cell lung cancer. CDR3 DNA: TGTGCCAGCTCACCTACCCAGGGGGATCAGCCCCAGCATTTT. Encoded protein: CASSPTQGDQPQHF.